This section outlines one TCR beta chain sequence together with its context. What it binds is not known. The data derive from a study of CD8 T cells in Susac syndrome. Study conclusions and caveats: The study's TCR sequencing and HLA analysis drew on a certain number of individuals. That number was acknowledged as relatively small. No clonal expansion appeared among CD4+ T cells in Susac patients.

With random hexamers, reverse transcription was performed on about 0.5 to 1 ug of RNA. TCRdb processed the immunoSEQ multiplex PCR reads anew with MiXCR; each CDR3 protein has one entry. The data show 150,000 to 200,000 distinct CDR3 sequences, about 91% seen once. Germline CDR1 reads LNHDA; CDR2 reads SQIVND (reference sequence). The CDR3 covers 12 residues. V lost 1 base, J lost 11 bases, and 9 bases lay in between. The genes are TRBV19 and TRBJ1-5, with D uncertain. Source material: CD4+ T cells from PBMCs. The clonotype originates from a human donor with Susac syndrome. In DNA form, the CDR3 reads TGTGCCAGTAGTATAGTGCCAGCGGCCCAGCATTTT. This encodes CASSIVPAAQHF.